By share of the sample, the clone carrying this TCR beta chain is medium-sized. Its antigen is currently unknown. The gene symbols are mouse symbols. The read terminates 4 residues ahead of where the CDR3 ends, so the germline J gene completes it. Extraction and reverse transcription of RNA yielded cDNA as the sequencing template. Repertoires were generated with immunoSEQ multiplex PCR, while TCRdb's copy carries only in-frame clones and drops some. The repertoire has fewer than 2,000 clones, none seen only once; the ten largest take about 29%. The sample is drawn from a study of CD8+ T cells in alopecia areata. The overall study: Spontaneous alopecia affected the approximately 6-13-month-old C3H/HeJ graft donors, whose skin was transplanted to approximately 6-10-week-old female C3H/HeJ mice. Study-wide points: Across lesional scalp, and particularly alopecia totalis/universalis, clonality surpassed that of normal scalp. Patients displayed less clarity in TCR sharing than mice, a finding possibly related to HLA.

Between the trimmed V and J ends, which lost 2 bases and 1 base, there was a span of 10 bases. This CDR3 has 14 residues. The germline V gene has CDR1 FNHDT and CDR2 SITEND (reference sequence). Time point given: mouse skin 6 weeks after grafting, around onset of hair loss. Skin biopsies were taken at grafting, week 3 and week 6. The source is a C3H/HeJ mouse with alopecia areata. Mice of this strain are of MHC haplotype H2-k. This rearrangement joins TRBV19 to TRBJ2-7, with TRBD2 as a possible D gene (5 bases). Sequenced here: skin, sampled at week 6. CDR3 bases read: TGTGCCAGCAGTATCACTGGTCAATCCTAT. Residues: CASSITGQSY. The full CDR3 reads CASSITGQSYEQYF.